Shown below are 13 T cell receptor beta chains from a single sample sequenced in a study of blood T cell repertoires in COVID-19. Clones were read by immunoSEQ multiplex PCR, and TCRdb kept only the in-frame ones, dropping some. The sample consists of about 41,000 clones, 80% to 90% of them appearing once. The sequencing sample was made of peripheral blood. The origin of the receptors is a man aged 40-55 years with COVID-19, enrolled during active disease.

The V gene is TRBV30, the J gene TRBJ2-1; 11 nucleotides agree with TRBD1. Looked up from germline, CDR1 is GTSNPN and CDR2 is SVGIG (reference sequence). CDR3 length: 14 residues. The J segment lost 8 bases and the V segment lost 0 bases, leaving 3 bases of the junction unmatched. The CDR3 sequence is CAWSVGQGEHEQFF. The CDR3 region has the DNA TGTGCCTGGAGTGTGGGACAGGGGGAGCATGAGCAGTTCTTC. Together with reference TRBV30 and TRBJ2-1, the CDR3 gives the full variable domain: SQTIHQWPATLVQPVGSPLSLECTVEGTSNPNLYWYRQAAGRGLQLLFYSVGIGQISSEVPQNLSASRPQDRQFILSSKKLLLSDSGFYLCAWSVGQGEHEQFFGPGTRLTVL.

The chain has TRBV19 and TRBJ2-7; D is uncertain. The germline gives CDR1 LNHDA, CDR2 SQIVND (reference sequence). V lost 3 bases and J 7 bases, leaving 13 bases between the germline ends. CDR3 size: 13 residues. This chain's CDR3 is CASSIETLSEQYF. Here the CDR3 DNA reads TGTGCCAGTAGTATCGAGACTCTGAGTGAGCAGTACTTC.

The chain carries TRBV6-6 and TRBJ2-5, with 7 positions matching TRBD2. The CDR3 spans 15 residues. J gave up 1 base and V 4 bases, and 6 bases lay outside the gene matches. From germline, CDR1 is MNHNY and CDR2 SVGAGI (reference sequence). CDR3: CASSSQGLSQETQYF. CDR3 nucleotides: TGTGCCAGCAGTTCCCAGGGACTATCCCAAGAGACCCAGTACTTC.

The V call is TRBV10-3, the J call TRBJ1-4, with 7 bases identical to TRBD1. V lost 6 bases, J lost 8 bases, and 12 bases stayed unmatched. CDR1 ENHRY and CDR2 SYGVKD come from the germline V gene. There are 15 residues in the CDR3. The CDR3 protein is CAISEGQQIQEKLFF. The CDR3, as DNA: TGTGCCATCAGCGAGGGACAGCAGATCCAAGAAAAACTGTTTTTT.

The V and J genes are TRBV7-8 and TRBJ2-3, with 7 positions matching TRBD1. Germline-derived CDR1 and CDR2 are SGHVS and FQNEAQ. The CDR3 consists of 15 residues. V lost 5 bases and J lost 2; bases outside the gene matches: 7. For the CDR3, the DNA is TGTGCCAGCAGCCGCGGACAGGCTCACACAGATACGCAGTATTTT. It codes for CASSRGQAHTDTQYF.

This chain connects TRBV24-1 to TRBJ2-7; tentatively, D is TRBD2 (5 bases). CDR3 length: 15 residues. Trimming pared 4 bases from V and 2 bases from J, leaving 14 bases between. CDR1 and CDR2 from the germline V gene are KGHDR and SFDVKD. CDR3 bases: TGTGCCACCAGTGAAGGCCCGGGAACCACCTACGAGCAGTACTTC. This sequence encodes CATSEGPGTTYEQYF.

V usage is TRBV3-1 (or the pseudogene TRBV3-2) and J usage is TRBJ2-1; maybe TRBD2 (6 bases). V was clipped by 1 base and J by 9 bases, with 19 bases between them. The CDR3 has 16 residues. CDR1 is LGHDT and CDR2 is YNNKEL in the germline V gene (reference sequence). This CDR3 is CASSQAGAGLGGEQFF. CDR3 sequence (DNA): TGTGCCAGCAGCCAAGCCGGGGCGGGACTTGGCGGTGAGCAGTTCTTC.

The V and J genes are TRBV11-2 and TRBJ2-4, with 9 nucleotides matching TRBD2. Losses at the gene ends were 5 bases for V and 0 bases for J; bases not matched to a gene: 14. This CDR3 contains 19 residues. Per germline, CDR1 SGHAT and CDR2 FQNNGV. For the CDR3, the DNA is TGTGCCAGCAGCGCCGCTAGCGGGAACCCCTATTTAGCCAAAAACATTCAGTACTTC. It yields the protein CASSAASGNPYLAKNIQYF.

V gene TRBV12-3 or TRBV12-4 combines with J gene TRBJ2-7, with D unresolved. The CDR3 sequence is 12 residues long. The V end was cut by 5 bases, the J end by 3 bases, with 8 bases between. CDR3 loop: CASSNQNYEQYF. The CDR3 DNA reads TGTGCCAGCAGTAACCAGAACTACGAGCAGTACTTC.

This chain joins TRBV5-1 and TRBJ2-1; TRBD2 agrees at 9 bases. With V trimmed by 3 bases and J by 0 bases, 1 base remained unmatched. The CDR3 loop spans 15 amino acids. Germline CDR1 is SGHRS and CDR2 is YFSETQ. CDR3 sequence reads: CASSSSGTSYNEQFF. The CDR3 coding sequence is TGCGCCAGCAGCTCTAGCGGGACCTCCTACAATGAGCAGTTCTTC.

This clone was seen a handful of times. The chain recombines TRBV2 with TRBJ1-6, with 7 bases identical to TRBD1. The CDR3 is made up of 15 amino acids. The V segment lost 6 bases and the J segment 8 bases; nucleotides outside the gene matches: 10. Germline loops: CDR1 SNHLY, CDR2 FYNNEI. The CDR3 loop is CASRPRTGVDSPLHF. The CDR3 bases are TGTGCCAGCAGACCTAGGACAGGTGTTGATTCACCCCTCCACTTT.

The chain is built from TRBV9 and TRBJ2-5; 11 bases are a match to TRBD2. After removal of 4 bases from V and 3 bases from J, the junction contained 2 bases not matched to a gene. Germline V CDR1 and CDR2: SGDLS, YYNGEE. The CDR3 has 14 residues. The CDR3 here is CASSRLAGKETQYF. The CDR3 bases are TGTGCCAGCAGCCGACTAGCGGGAAAAGAGACCCAGTACTTC.

This chain connects TRBV7-9 to TRBJ2-5; possibly TRBD2 for D (7 bases). Germline V gives CDR1 SEHNR, CDR2 FQNEAQ (reference sequence). V was trimmed by 5 bases and J by 5 bases, leaving 18 bases between them. This CDR3 is built from 15 residues. CDR3 DNA: TGTGCCAGCAGCCCCCCGGGGGGCTCCCGTGAGACCCAGTACTTC. It specifies CASSPPGGSRETQYF.